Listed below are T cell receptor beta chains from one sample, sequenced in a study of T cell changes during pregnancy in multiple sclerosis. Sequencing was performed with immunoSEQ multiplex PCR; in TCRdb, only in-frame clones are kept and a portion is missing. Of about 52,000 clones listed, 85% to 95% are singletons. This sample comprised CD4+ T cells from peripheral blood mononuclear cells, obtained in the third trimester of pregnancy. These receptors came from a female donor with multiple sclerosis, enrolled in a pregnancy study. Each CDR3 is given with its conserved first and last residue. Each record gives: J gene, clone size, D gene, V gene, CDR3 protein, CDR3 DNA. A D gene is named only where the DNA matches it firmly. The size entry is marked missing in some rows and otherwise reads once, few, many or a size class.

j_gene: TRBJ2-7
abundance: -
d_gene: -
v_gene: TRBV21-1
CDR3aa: CASSKGRSQYF
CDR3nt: TGTGCCAGCAGCAAAGGGAGGTCCCAGTACTTC

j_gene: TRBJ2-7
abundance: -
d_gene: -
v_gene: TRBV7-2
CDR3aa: CASSLGPGSYEQYF
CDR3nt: TGTGCCAGCAGCTTAGGACCGGGCTCCTACGAGCAGTACTTC

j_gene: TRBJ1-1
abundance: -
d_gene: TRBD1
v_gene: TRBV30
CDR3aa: CAWSQQGTEAFF
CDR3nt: TGTGCCTGGAGTCAACAGGGGACTGAAGCTTTCTTT

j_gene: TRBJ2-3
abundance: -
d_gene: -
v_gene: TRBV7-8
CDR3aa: CASSSWQVEGTDTQYF
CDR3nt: TGTGCCAGCAGCTCCTGGCAGGTGGAGGGCACAGATACGCAGTATTTT

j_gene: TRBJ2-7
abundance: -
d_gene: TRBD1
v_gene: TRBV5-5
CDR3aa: CASSLTGESYEQYF
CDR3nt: TGTGCCAGCAGCTTGACAGGGGAATCCTACGAGCAGTACTTC

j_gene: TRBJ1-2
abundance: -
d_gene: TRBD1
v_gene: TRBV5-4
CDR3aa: CASSTPQGGVGYGYTF
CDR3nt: TGTGCCAGCAGCACCCCCCAGGGGGGTGTGGGCTATGGCTACACCTTC

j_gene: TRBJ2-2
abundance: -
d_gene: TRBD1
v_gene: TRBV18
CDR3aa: CASSPPGGANTGELFF
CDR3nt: TGTGCCAGCTCACCTCCAGGGGGCGCGAACACCGGGGAGCTGTTTTTT

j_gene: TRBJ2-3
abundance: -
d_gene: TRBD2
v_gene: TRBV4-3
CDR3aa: CASSLNAGTSGGAPLGDTQYF
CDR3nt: TGCGCCAGCAGCCTGAACGCCGGGACTAGCGGGGGCGCCCCCTTGGGAGATACGCAGTATTTT

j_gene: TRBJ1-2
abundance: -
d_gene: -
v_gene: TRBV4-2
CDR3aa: CASSQDLQGKNYGYTF
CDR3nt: TGTGCCAGCAGCCAAGATCTACAGGGCAAGAACTATGGCTACACCTTC

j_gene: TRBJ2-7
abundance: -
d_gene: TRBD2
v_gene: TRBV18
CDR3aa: CASSPQVRGDEQYF
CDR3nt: TGTGCCAGCTCACCACAGGTCCGGGGGGACGAGCAGTACTTC

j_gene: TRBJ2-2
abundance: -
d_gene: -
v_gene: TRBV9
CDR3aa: CASSARGGERGPKWGGELFF
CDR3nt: TGTGCCAGCAGCGCTAGAGGAGGGGAGAGGGGCCCTAAATGGGGCGGGGAGCTGTTTTTT

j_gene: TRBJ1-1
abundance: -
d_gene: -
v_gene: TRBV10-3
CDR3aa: CAISESRGANTEAFF
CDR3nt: TGTGCCATCAGTGAGTCAAGGGGCGCCAACACTGAAGCTTTCTTT

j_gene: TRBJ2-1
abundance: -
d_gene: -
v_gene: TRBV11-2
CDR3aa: CASSFDGQEYNEQFF
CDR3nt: TGTGCCAGCAGCTTTGACGGCCAGGAATACAATGAGCAGTTCTTC

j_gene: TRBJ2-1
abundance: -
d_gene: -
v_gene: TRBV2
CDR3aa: CASTIQGTYNEQFF
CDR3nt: TGTGCCAGCACTATTCAGGGAACCTACAATGAGCAGTTCTTC

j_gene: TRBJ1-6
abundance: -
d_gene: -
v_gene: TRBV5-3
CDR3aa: CARSFYLQGRNSPLHF
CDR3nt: TGTGCCAGAAGCTTCTATCTGCAGGGTAGAAATTCACCCCTCCACTTT

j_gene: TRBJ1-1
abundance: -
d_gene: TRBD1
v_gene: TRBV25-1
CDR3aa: CASSFGTGASEAFF
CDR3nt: TGTGCCAGCAGTTTCGGGACAGGGGCCTCCGAAGCTTTCTTT

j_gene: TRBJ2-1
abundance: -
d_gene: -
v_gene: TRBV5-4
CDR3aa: CASSREHGEQFF
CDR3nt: TGTGCCAGCAGCCGTGAGCACGGGGAGCAGTTCTTC

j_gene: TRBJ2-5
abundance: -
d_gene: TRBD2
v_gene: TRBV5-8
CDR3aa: CASSPVSGGAETQYF
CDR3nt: TGTGCCAGCAGCCCCGTCAGCGGGGGGGCGGAGACCCAGTACTTC

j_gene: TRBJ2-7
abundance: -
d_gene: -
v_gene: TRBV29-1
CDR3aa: CSVKRDWEQYF
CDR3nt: TGCAGCGTTAAGCGAGACTGGGAGCAGTACTTC

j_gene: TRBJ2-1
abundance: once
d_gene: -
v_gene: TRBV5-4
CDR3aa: CASSLANEQFF
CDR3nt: TGTGCCAGCAGCTTGGCTAATGAGCAGTTCTTC

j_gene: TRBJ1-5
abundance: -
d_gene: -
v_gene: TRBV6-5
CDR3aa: CASSSEGRSNQPQHF
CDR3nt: TGTGCCAGCAGTTCCGAAGGGAGAAGCAATCAGCCCCAGCATTTT

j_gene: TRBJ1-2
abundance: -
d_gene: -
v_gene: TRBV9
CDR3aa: CASSVGGQGNYGYTF
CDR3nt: TGTGCCAGCAGCGTAGGGGGGCAGGGTAACTATGGCTACACCTTC

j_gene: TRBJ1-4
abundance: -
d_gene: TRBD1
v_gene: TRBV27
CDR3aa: CASSYRGVNEKLFF
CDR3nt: TGTGCCAGTAGCTACAGGGGGGTTAATGAAAAACTGTTTTTT

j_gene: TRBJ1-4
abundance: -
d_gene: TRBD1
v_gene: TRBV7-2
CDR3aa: CASSSVPRTGNEKLFF
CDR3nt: TGTGCCAGCAGCTCCGTCCCTCGGACAGGGAACGAAAAACTGTTTTTT

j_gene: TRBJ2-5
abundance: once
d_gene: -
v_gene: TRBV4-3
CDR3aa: CASSEYRDQETQYF
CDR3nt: TGCGCCAGCAGCGAATACAGGGACCAAGAGACCCAGTACTTC

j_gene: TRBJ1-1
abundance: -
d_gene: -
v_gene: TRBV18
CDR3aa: CASSLGMNTEAFF
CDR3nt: TGTGCCAGCTCACTCGGGATGAACACTGAAGCTTTCTTT

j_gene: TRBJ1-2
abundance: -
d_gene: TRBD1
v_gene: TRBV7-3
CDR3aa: CASSIQGTNYGYTF
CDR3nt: TGTGCCAGCAGCATACAGGGGACGAACTATGGCTACACCTTC

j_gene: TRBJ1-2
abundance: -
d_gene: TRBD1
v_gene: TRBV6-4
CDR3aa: CASSDSDRGGYTF
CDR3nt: TGTGCCAGCAGTGACTCGGACAGGGGGGGCTACACCTTC

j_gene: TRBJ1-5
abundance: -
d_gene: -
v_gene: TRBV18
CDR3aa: CASSPRQPQGKGNQPQHF
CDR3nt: TGTGCCAGCTCACCACGGCAGCCCCAGGGTAAGGGCAATCAGCCCCAGCATTTT

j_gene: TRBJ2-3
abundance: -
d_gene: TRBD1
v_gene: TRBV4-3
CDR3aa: CASRHSGGTQYF
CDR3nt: TGCGCCAGCAGACACTCAGGGGGTACGCAGTATTTT

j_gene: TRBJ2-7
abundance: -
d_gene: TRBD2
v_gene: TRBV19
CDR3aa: CASSIGLAASSYEQYF
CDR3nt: TGTGCCAGTAGTATAGGGCTAGCGGCTAGCTCCTACGAGCAGTACTTC

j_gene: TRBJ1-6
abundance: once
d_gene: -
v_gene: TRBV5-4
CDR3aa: CASSLVSGGGHNSPLHF
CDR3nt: TGTGCCAGCAGCTTGGTATCCGGCGGCGGCCATAATTCACCCCTCCACTTT

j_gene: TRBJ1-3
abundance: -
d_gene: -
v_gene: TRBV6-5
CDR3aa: CASSLGGSGNTIYF
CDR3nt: TGTGCCAGCAGTCTCGGTGGCTCTGGAAACACCATATATTTT

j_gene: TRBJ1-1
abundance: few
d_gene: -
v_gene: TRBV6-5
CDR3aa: CASSPTGNTEAFF
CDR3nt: TGTGCCAGCAGCCCTACAGGGAACACTGAAGCTTTCTTT

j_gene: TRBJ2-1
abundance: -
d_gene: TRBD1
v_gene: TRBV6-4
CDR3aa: CASSEMSGQGQGQFF
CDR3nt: TGTGCCAGCAGTGAGATGTCGGGACAGGGGCAAGGGCAGTTCTTC

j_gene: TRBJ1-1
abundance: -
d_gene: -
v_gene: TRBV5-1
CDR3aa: CASSLGHDTHEAFF
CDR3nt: TGCGCCAGCAGCTTGGGGCACGACACTCATGAAGCTTTCTTT

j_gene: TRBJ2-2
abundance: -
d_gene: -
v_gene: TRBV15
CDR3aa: CATSGRTVRSPNTGELFF
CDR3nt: TGTGCCACCAGCGGTAGGACAGTTCGATCGCCCAACACCGGGGAGCTGTTTTTT

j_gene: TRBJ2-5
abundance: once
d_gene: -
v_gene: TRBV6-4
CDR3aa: CASSDSRGETQYF
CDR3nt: TGTGCCAGCAGTGACTCACGGGGAGAGACCCAGTACTTC

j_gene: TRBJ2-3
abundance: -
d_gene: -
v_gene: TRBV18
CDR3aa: CASSPFQGEIGTDTQYF
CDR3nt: TGTGCCAGCTCACCATTCCAGGGTGAGATAGGGACAGATACGCAGTATTTT